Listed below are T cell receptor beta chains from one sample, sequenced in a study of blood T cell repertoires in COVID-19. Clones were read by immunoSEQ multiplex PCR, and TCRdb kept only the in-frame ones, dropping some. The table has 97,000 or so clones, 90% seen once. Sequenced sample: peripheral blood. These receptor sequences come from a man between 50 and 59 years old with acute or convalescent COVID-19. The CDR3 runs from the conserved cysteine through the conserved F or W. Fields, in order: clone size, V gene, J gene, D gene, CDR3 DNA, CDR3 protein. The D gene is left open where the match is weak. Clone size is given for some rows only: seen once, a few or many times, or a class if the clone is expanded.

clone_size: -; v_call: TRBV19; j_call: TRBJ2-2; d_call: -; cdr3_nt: TGTGCCAGTAGTCCCCCGACAGCATTTAACACCGGGGAGCTGTTTTTT; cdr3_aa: CASSPPTAFNTGELFF
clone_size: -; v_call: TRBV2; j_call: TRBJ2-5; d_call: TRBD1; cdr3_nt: TGTGCCAGCTACCGACAGGGGGCGGGGGAGACCCAGTACTTC; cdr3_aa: CASYRQGAGETQYF
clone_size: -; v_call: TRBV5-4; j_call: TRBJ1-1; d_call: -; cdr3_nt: TGTGCCAGCACCCGACAGGACAGCAACACTGAAGCTTTCTTT; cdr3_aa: CASTRQDSNTEAFF
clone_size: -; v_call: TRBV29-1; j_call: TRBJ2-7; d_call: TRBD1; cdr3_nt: TGCAGCACCCAACAGGGGCCCGAGCAGTACTTC; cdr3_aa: CSTQQGPEQYF
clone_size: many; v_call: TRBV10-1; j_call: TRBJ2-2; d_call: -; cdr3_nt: TGCGCCAGCAGTGTGTCTAATCAGGGAACCGGGGAGCTGTTTTTT; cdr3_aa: CASSVSNQGTGELFF
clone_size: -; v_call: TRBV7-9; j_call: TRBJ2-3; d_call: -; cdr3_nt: TGTGCCAGCAGCGGAATGGGGAGCAGGGGGGCCACAGATACGCAGTATTTT; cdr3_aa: CASSGMGSRGATDTQYF
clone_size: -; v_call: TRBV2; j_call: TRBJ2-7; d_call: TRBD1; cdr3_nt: TGTGCCAGCAGTGTATCCAGGGGGCGGTACGAGCAGTACTTC; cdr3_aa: CASSVSRGRYEQYF
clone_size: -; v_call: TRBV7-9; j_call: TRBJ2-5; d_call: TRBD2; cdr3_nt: TGTGCCAGCAGCCTAGGACTAGCCGCAAAAGAGACCCAGTACTTC; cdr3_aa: CASSLGLAAKETQYF
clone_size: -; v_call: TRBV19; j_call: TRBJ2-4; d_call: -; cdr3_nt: TGTGCCAGTAGTACGCCTCAGGGGTGGAAAAACATTCAGTACTTC; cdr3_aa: CASSTPQGWKNIQYF
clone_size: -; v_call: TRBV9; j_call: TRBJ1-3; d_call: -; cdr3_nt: TGTGCCAGCAGCGTAATGGGCCCTGGAAACACCATATATTTT; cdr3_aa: CASSVMGPGNTIYF
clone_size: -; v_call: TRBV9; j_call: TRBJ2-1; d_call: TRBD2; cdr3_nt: TGTGCCAGCAGCGTAGGTCTAGCGGGACCACCCGACAATGAGCAGTTCTTC; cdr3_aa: CASSVGLAGPPDNEQFF
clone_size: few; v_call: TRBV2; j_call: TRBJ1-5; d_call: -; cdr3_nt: TGTGCCAGCAGTGAAGACACCCAAAGCAATCAGCCCCAGCATTTT; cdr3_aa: CASSEDTQSNQPQHF
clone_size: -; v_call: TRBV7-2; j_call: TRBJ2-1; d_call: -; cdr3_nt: TGTGCCAGCAGCTTATCGGGGGTCCCACGGGGGAATGAGCAGTTCTTC; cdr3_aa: CASSLSGVPRGNEQFF
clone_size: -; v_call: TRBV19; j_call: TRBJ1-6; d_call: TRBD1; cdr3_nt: TGTGCCAGCGGCGACAGGGCGAGCTCCTATAATTCACCCCTCCACTTT; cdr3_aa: CASGDRASSYNSPLHF
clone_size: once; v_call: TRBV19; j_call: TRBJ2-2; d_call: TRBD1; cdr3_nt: TGTGCCAGTAGGAACAGGGGAAACACCGGGGAGCTGTTTTTT; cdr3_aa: CASRNRGNTGELFF
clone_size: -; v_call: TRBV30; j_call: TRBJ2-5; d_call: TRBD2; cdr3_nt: TGTGCCTGGAGGGTACTAGCGGGATCGCAAGAGACCCAGTACTTC; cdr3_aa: CAWRVLAGSQETQYF
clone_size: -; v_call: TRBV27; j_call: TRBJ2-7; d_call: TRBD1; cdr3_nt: TGTGCCAGCAGTCCACAGGGGGGCGAGCAGTACTTC; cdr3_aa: CASSPQGGEQYF
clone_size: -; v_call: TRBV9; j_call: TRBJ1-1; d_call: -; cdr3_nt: TGTGCCAGCAGCGTAGTTAGACAGATTGAAGCTTTCTTT; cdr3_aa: CASSVVRQIEAFF
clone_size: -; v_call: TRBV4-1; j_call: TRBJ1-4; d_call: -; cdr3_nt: TGCGCCAGCAGCCAAGAGGGAGGGTTTGGTGAAAAACTGTTTTTT; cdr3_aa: CASSQEGGFGEKLFF
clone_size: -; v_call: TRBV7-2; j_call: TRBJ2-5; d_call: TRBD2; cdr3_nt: TGTGCCAGCGGCCGGACTAGCGGGAGCGGGGAGACCCAGTACTTC; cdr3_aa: CASGRTSGSGETQYF
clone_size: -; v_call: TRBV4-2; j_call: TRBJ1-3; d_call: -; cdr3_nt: TGTGCCAGCAGCCAAGAGGGGCCCCAGAGCAGGGGCTCTGGAAACACCATATATTTT; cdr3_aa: CASSQEGPQSRGSGNTIYF
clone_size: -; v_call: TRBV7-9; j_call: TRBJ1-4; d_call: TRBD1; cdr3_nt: TGTGCCAGCAGCGCGAGACAGGGACAGGATGAAAAACTGTTTTTT; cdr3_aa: CASSARQGQDEKLFF
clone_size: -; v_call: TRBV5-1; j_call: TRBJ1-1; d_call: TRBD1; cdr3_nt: TGCGCCAGCAGCTCAGGGGACAGGGATTATGCTGAAGCTTTCTTT; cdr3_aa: CASSSGDRDYAEAFF
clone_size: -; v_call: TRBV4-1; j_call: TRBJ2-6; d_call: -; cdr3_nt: TGCGCCAGCAGCCAAGAGGCAGGACTATCGGGGGGGGCCAACGTCCTGACTTTC; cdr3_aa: CASSQEAGLSGGANVLTF
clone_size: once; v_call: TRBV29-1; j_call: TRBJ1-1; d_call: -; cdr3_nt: TGCAGCGCCACAGCCGGGGGTGAAGCTTTCTTT; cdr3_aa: CSATAGGEAFF
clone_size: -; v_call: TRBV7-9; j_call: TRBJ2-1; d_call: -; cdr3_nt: TGTGCCAGCAGCTTAGGGACACATAATTACAATGAGCAGTTCTTC; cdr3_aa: CASSLGTHNYNEQFF
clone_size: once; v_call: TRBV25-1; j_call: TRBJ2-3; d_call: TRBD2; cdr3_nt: TGTGCCAGCACCGAGGGCGGGAGAGGCACAGATACGCAGTATTTT; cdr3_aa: CASTEGGRGTDTQYF
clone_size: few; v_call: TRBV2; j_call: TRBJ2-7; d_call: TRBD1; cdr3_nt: TGTGCCAGCAGCCAATCGACAGGGGGATACGAGCAGTACTTC; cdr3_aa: CASSQSTGGYEQYF
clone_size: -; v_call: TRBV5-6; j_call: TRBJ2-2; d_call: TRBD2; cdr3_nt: TGTGCCAGCAGCCCTCAACTAGCGGGAGCCGGGGAGCTGTTTTTT; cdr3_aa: CASSPQLAGAGELFF
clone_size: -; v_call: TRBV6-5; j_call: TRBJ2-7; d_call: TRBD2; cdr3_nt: TGTGCCAGCAGTTTAGCGGGAGGACTATCCTACGAGCAGTACTTC; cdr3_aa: CASSLAGGLSYEQYF